This T cell receptor (beta chain) was profiled in a study of low-dose radiotherapy and immunotherapy resistance in tumors. Study overall: Cohort 2 patients were irradiated with 1 Gy every two weeks, reaching 13 Gy over 26 weeks. Every two weeks patients got nivolumab 240 mg flat dose, plus ipilimumab 1 mg/kg every six weeks, intravenously.

The CDR3 sequence is 16 residues long. With 3 bases clipped from V and 7 bases from J, the junction kept 14 bases outside the gene matches. The germline V gene has CDR1 MDHEN and CDR2 SYDVKM. Comments on this clonotype: This likely stems from a read error, as it lies one base from a far larger clone.

Described time point: before trial treatment. TRAV and TRBV primers primed cDNA for both TCRalpha and TCRbeta. TCR amplification ran approximately 22 PCR cycles using constant-region and V-primer adapter primers. One entry per CDR3 protein results from TCRdb running MiXCR on the reads. Here the sample spans 60,000 to 90,000 distinct CDR3 sequences, roughly 30% being singletons. Sample: PBMCs, taken before treatment. V usage is TRBV28 and J usage is TRBJ2-7; 8 nucleotides agree with TRBD2. The sequence derives from a female donor with ovarian cancer. The CDR3 sequence: CASSLTGTSLRNEQYF. The CDR3 DNA is TGTGCCAGCAGTTTGACCGGGACTAGTCTCCGAAATGAGCAGTACTTC.